Each of the 2 T cell receptor beta chains below was sequenced from the same sample in a study of technical replicates of blood from several donors. Method: immunoSEQ multiplex PCR; TCRdb's copy keeps in-frame clones and lacks some. The sample records about 88,000 clones, just under 95% being singletons. Sequencing was carried out using T cells isolated from PBMCs. Every receptor here comes from a human donor in good health.

The chain is built from TRBV28 and TRBJ2-1, with 9 bases identical to TRBD2. After removal of 3 bases from V and 4 bases from J, the junction contained 4 bases not matched to a gene. The CDR3 contains 15 residues. Germline lookup yields CDR1 MDHEN and CDR2 SYDVKM. The CDR3 coding sequence is TGTGCCAGCAGTTTGAAACTAGCGGGTTACAATGAGCAGTTCTTC. Amino acid sequence: CASSLKLAGYNEQFF.

The gene calls are TRBV6-5 and TRBJ1-3; TRBD1 might be the D (6 bases). This CDR3 comprises 16 residues. V was clipped by 4 bases and J by 4 bases, with 17 bases between them. Germline CDR1 reads MNHEY; CDR2 reads SVGAGI. The CDR3: CASSFSPPQGGNTIYF. In DNA, the CDR3 is TGTGCCAGCAGTTTCTCCCCTCCACAGGGAGGAAACACCATATATTTT.